This note documents a single T cell receptor (beta chain) sequence. CDR3 length: 16 amino acids. J lost 8 bases, V lost 0 bases, and 6 bases had no gene match. Germline CDR1 and CDR2: SGHRS and YFSETQ. This record belongs to a study of control samples from healthy donors and cancer patients. Method: immunoSEQ multiplex PCR; TCRdb's copy keeps in-frame clones and lacks some. The data hold 150,000 to 200,000 clones, with roughly 94% observed a single time. The sequenced material came from blood. The TCR originated in a woman between 40 and 55 years old in good health. V is TRBV5-1 and J is TRBJ2-1, with 12 nucleotides matching TRBD2. The CDR3: CASSLGASGRVDEQFF. In nucleotides, the CDR3 is TGCGCCAGCAGCTTGGGTGCTAGCGGGAGGGTCGATGAGCAGTTCTTC.